This T cell receptor beta chain was sequenced for a study of T cells in Graves' hyperthyroidism and ophthalmopathy. Germline lookup yields CDR1 SGDLS and CDR2 YYNGEE. The CDR3 runs to 13 residues. V was pared by 1 base and J by 5 bases, with 6 bases between. Patients with uncontrolled infections, other autoimmune diseases, pregnancy or lactation were excluded. The blood sample was taken at first hyperthyroidism diagnosis, before any ophthalmopathy symptoms. PBMCs were derived from 10 ml fresh peripheral blood. On this clonotype: Its antigen is unknown.

Amplified TCR beta CDR3 regions came from RNA transcripts. A set of HTBI primers served as the primers for a first-round RT-PCR of the TCR CDR3. TCRdb analysed the multiplex PCR reads with MiXCR anew, one entry per CDR3 protein. The sample records some 250,000 distinct CDR3 sequences, about 16% being singletons. Study outcomes and limitations: The blood repertoire included most of the expanded thyroid clonotypes above 0.001.

The chain employs TRBV9 and TRBJ2-2; D gene ambiguous. Specimen: blood. This clonotype originated in a woman aged 45-60 years with Graves' hyperthyroidism that later progressed to Graves' ophthalmopathy. The CDR3 is CASSVLATGELFF. The DNA of the CDR3 is TGTGCCAGCAGCGTACTGGCAACCGGGGAGCTGTTTTTT.